The T cell receptor beta chain described here comes from a study of cytomegalovirus exposure and HLA in healthy donors. Overall study context: Genotyping of hundreds of donors showed that roughly 83% belonged to the Caucasian-associated ancestry cluster. General study findings and limits: The likely explanation for a cluster of highly shared sequence variants was sequencing artifact. In a later analysis, compared with equally common non-associated chains, HLA-associated beta chains were more expanded. TCR beta V- and J-gene trimming, according to a later analysis, was linked to a missense DCLRE1C variant.

The PCR employed 60 Vbeta primers together with 13 Jbeta primers. Some clones are missing from TCRdb's copy, which holds only in-frame ones; the method was immunoSEQ multiplex PCR. The sample lists approximately 140,000 clones, about 80% seen once, with 1.8% in the top ten. For this clone: Its antigen is unknown.

Germline CDR1 and CDR2: MDHEN and SYDVKM. The length of the CDR3 is 13 residues. V lost 7 bases and J 7 bases, leaving 14 bases between the germline ends. This receptor was taken from a woman aged 45-60 years in good health and CMV-seronegative. Sequenced input: PBMCs. The chain has TRBV28 and TRBJ1-5; D possibly corresponds to TRBD1 (5 bases). The CDR3 DNA reads TGTGCCAGCACAAGGAGGGGCGACCAGCCCCAGCATTTT. It yields the protein CASTRRGDQPQHF. The full variable domain, completed using reference TRBV28 and TRBJ1-5, is DVKVTQSSRYLVKRTGEKVFLECVQDMDHENMFWYRQDPGLGLRLIYFSYDVKMKEKGDIPEGYSVSREKKERFSLILESASTNQTSMYLCASTRRGDQPQHFGDGTRLSIL.